The source of this T cell receptor (beta chain) is a study of T cell responses to AZD1222 COVID-19 vaccine. Using immunoSEQ multiplex PCR, the repertoire was profiled, and TCRdb retains in-frame clones only, with some absent. The sample holds 120,000 to 150,000 clones; roughly 89% are singletons and the top ten take 7.5% to 9.5%. This CDR3 is built from 12 residues. V was cut by 5 bases and J by 9 bases, with 11 bases left in between. CDR1 and CDR2 (germline): MDHEN, SYDVKM. Study outcomes and limitations: Samples come after the peak T cell response, not at day 14. It should be noted that donors were predominantly white British and more often female, and clonal diversity was possibly underestimated. A reported finding is that nearly half of spike-specific TCRs target unmutated variant regions.

Note on this clone: Its antigen remains unknown.

V is TRBV28 and J is TRBJ2-4; D is unresolved. The specimen was peripheral blood, collected 28 days after the second dose of the MenACWY control vaccine. This receptor was taken from an adult who received the MenACWY meningococcal vaccine as a control. CDR3: CASSPPTLIQYF. CDR3 nucleotides: TGTGCCAGCAGTCCCCCGACCCTCATTCAGTACTTC.